The table lists the clone carrying this T cell receptor beta chain with a few counts. What it recognizes is unknown. Germline CDR1 is DFQATT and CDR2 is SNEGSKA (reference sequence). V trimming: 6 bases; J trimming: 8 bases; junction bases outside the gene matches: 3. The CDR3 has 11 residues. The study drew donors from healthy Caucasian individuals in Russia aged about 6 to 90. Through a sample-barcoded 5' primer and a J-beta primer mix, a second PCR was run for roughly 6 to 11 cycles. TCRdb re-called the 5' RACE reads through MiXCR, storing one row per CDR3 protein. The sample carries around 1.5 million distinct CDR3 sequences, roughly 32% recorded once. These data originate in a study of blood T cells in healthy people across ages. Study-wide findings and caveats: A roughly linear age-dependent decrease characterized TCR beta diversity per million T cells.

This clonotype originated in a woman in her twenties or thirties in good health. This rearrangement joins TRBV20-1 to TRBJ2-1; 8 bases agree with TRBD2. Sequences were obtained from blood. As DNA, the CDR3 is TGCAGTGCCGGGGGGGCCCATGAGCAGTTCTTC. It translates to CSAGGAHEQFF.